Following are 5 T cell receptor beta chains from one sample sequenced in a study of OX40 agonist ivuxolimab in advanced cancers. TCRdb keeps only in-frame clones here, not all; method: immunoSEQ multiplex PCR. The sample yields 18,000 or so clones, 87% seen once. The source was CD4+ or CD8+ T cells sorted from blood, collected in a trial of the OX40 agonist ivuxolimab. The receptor source for this set is an adult with an advanced solid tumor such as melanoma, head and neck, liver or kidney cancer.

The rearrangement joins TRBV7-9 to TRBJ2-2; 9 bases align to TRBD2. V was pared by 5 bases and J by 1 base, with 2 bases of the junction left unmatched. CDR3 length: 15 residues. Germline V gene lookup returns CDR1 SEHNR and CDR2 FQNEAQ (reference sequence). The CDR3 nucleotides read TGTGCCAGCAGCGTACTAGCGGGGAACACCGGGGAGCTGTTTTTT. It is translated as CASSVLAGNTGELFF. The full variable domain, completed using reference TRBV7-9 and TRBJ2-2, is DTGVSQNPRHKITKRGQNVTFRCDPISEHNRLYWYRQTLGQGPEFLTYFQNEAQLEKSRLLSDRFSAERPKGSFSTLEIQRTEQGDSAMYLCASSVLAGNTGELFFGEGSRLTVL.

This clone was recorded a few times. The V call is TRBV13, the J call TRBJ2-7, with 11 positions matching TRBD1. The CDR3 consists of 15 residues. Germline V gene data show CDR1 as PRHDT and CDR2 as FYEKMQ (reference sequence). Trimming took 5 bases from V and 3 from J; bases not matched to a gene: 6. CDR3 sequence: CASSTGTGGRYEQYF. The CDR3 nucleotides are TGTGCCAGCAGCACCGGGACAGGGGGACGCTACGAGCAGTACTTC. The variable domain in full, completed from reference TRBV13 and TRBJ2-7, reads AAGVIQSPRHLIKEKRETATLKCYPIPRHDTVYWYQQGPGQDPQFLISFYEKMQSDKGSIPDRFSAQQFSDYHSELNMSSLELGDSALYFCASSTGTGGRYEQYFGPGTRLTVT.

This clone was picked up one time. The gene calls are TRBV18 and TRBJ2-7; 12 nucleotides align to TRBD2. The length of the CDR3 is 18 residues. CDR1 KGHSH and CDR2 LQKENI come from the germline V gene. V lost 3 bases to trimming and J lost 6 bases; unmatched junction nucleotides: 15. CDR3 nucleotide sequence: TGTGCCAGCTCACCCCAAGGACTAGCGGGACCCGAGCCCGTCGAGCAGTACTTC. Translated: CASSPQGLAGPEPVEQYF.

This chain joins TRBV4-2 and TRBJ2-3, with TRBD2 identical over 9 bases. Trimming cost V 0 bases and J 4 bases; bases outside gene matches: 2. The CDR3 extends over 15 amino acids. The germline V gene encodes CDR1 LGHNA and CDR2 YNFKEQ. DNA for the CDR3: TGTGCCAGCAGCCAAGATGGCGGGAGGGCAGATACGCAGTATTTT. It translates to CASSQDGGRADTQYF.

The genes are TRBV28 and TRBJ2-7, with D uncertain. Germline V CDR1 and CDR2: MDHEN, SYDVKM. V was cut by 3 bases and J by 3 bases, with 6 bases left in between. The CDR3 has 12 amino acids. The CDR3 DNA reads as TGTGCCAGCAGTTTGGCGCTCTACGAGCAGTACTTC. As protein: CASSLALYEQYF.